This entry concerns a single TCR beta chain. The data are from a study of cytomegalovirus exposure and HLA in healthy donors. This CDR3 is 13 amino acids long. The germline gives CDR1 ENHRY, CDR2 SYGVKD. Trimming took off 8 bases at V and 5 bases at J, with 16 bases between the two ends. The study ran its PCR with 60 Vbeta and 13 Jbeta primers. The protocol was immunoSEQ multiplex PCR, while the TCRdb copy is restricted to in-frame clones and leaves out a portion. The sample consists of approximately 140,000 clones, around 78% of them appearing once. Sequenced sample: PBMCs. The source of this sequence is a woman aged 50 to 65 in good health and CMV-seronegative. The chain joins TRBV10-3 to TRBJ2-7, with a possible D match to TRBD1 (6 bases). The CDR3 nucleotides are TGTGCCATCGGGACATACGTAAAAGACGAGCAGTACTTC. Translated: CAIGTYVKDEQYF.